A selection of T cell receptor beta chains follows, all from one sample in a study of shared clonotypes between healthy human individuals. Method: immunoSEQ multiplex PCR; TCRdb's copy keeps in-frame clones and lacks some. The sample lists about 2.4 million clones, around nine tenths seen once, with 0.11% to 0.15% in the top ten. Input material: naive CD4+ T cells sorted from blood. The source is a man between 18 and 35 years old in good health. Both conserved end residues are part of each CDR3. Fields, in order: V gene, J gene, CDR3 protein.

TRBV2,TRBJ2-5,CASISTDWPQETQYF
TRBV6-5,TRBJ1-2,CASSYRVGYGYTF
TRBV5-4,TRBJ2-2,CASSVAGTGAPGELFF
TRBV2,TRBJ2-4,CASSSTPVLAKNIQYF
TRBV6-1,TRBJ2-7,CASRQAGGLEQYF
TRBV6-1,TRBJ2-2,CASILQTGSAGELFF
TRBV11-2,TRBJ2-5,CASSRDTKRETQYF
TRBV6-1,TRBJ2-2,CATHLGKVSTGELFF
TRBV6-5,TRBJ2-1,CASSYADSHEQFF
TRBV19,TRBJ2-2,CASSRGLNTGELFF
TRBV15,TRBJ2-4,CATSREGGVRGF
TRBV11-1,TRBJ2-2,CASSLKRTGVNTGELFF
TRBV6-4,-,CATRQGAYEQYF
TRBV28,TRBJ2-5,CASSRDFETYF
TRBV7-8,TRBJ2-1,CASRGRWARSYNEQFF
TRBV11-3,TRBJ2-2,CASTSFTGELFF
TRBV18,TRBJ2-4,CASSPLGAGLAKNIQYF
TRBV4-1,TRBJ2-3,CASSSGLGRTDTQYF
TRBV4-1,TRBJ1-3,CASSQAVRQFSGNTIYF
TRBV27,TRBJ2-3,CASSPFVKDTQYF
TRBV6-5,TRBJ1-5,CASSYRGDNQPQHF
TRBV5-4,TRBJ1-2,CASSFGREDYGYTF
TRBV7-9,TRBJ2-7,CASSLETGHAYEQYF
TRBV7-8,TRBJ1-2,CASSLDGAVYGYTF